This TCR beta chain came from a study of blood T cell repertoires in COVID-19. Background on the study: Researchers got acute and convalescent COVID-19 samples from the United States, Italy and Spain. Nucleic acid was either cDNA or gDNA, and it came from T cells, B-cell-depleted T cells, or PBMCs.

Study processing details: Estimation of nucleated cell counts was performed using reference gene primer amplification. TCRdb's table, derived via immunoSEQ multiplex PCR, lists solely in-frame clones and lacks some. V and J calls and clone size are as listed in that table; D and trimming were resolved from the DNA. The sample has around 250,000 clones, just under 85% seen once; the top ten hold 1.9%. Germline loops: CDR1 SGHTA, CDR2 FQGTGA. The CDR3 is 13 amino acids. Trimming took 2 bases from V and 8 from J, leaving 12 bases between them. The chain couples TRBV7-3 to TRBJ1-2, with D tentatively TRBD1 (6 bases). The origin of this receptor is a woman aged 80 or over with acute or convalescent COVID-19. Sequenced: peripheral blood. CDR3: CASSLVPGDGYTF. The CDR3 coding sequence is TGTGCCAGCAGCTTAGTTCCAGGGGACGGCTACACCTTC. Together with reference TRBV7-3 and TRBJ1-2, the CDR3 gives the full variable domain: GAGVSQTPSNKVTEKGKYVELRCDPISGHTALYWYRQSLGQGPEFLIYFQGTGAADDSGLPNDRFFAVRPEGSVSTLKIQRTERGDSAVYLCASSLVPGDGYTFGSGTRLTVV.